This T cell receptor (beta chain) was identified during a study of molecular identifiers for immune sequencing clone quantification. Overall study context: Five portions were made in replicates from RNA of roughly 20,000 or 100,000 naive CD8 cells, and four underwent sequencing.

Bulk TCR libraries used previously described methods and listed TCR primers. TCRdb re-called the PCR reads with MiXCR, one entry per CDR3 protein. This sample has around 460,000 distinct CDR3 sequences, with around 21% found just once. Libraries from naive CD8 cells were generated from 20,000 to 1,000,000 sorted cells (with 10%, 30% or 50% RNA). Naive CD8 T cells were sorted as CD8+CD4-CCR7+CD45RA+. This clonotype showed up many times. Sequencing input: naive CD8+ T cells from blood, with Jurkat cell RNA spiked in. Stated subset: FACS-sorted CD8+CD4-CCR7+CD45RA+ naive T cells. The clonotype was recovered from a human donor in good health. Some libraries in this study had Jurkat cell RNA spiked in.

The CDR3 spells CASSKTAYSYEQYF. The CDR3 DNA sequence: TGCGCCAGCAGCAAGACAGCCTACTCCTACGAGCAGTACTTC. The V call is TRBV4-3, the J call TRBJ2-7; D might be TRBD1 (5 bases). This CDR3 is built from 14 residues. Trimming took 5 bases from V and 0 from J, leaving 11 bases between them. The germline gives CDR1 LGHNA, CDR2 YSLEER.